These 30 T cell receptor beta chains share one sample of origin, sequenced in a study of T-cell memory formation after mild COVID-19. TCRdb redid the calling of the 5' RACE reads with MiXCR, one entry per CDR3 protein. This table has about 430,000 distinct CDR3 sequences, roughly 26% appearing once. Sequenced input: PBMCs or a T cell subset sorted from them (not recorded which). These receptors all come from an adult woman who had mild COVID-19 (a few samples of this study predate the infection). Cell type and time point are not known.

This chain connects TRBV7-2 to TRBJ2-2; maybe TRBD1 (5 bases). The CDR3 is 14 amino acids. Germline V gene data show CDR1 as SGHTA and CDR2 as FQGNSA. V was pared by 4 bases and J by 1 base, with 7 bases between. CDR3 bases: TGTGCCAGCAGCTGGCAGGGGAACACCGGGGAGCTGTTTTTT. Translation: CASSWQGNTGELFF.

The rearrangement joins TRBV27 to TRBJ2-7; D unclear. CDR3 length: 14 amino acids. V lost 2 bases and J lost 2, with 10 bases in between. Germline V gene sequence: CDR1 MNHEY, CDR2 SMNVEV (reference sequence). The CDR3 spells CASSLDRNPYEQYF. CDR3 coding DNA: TGTGCCAGCAGTTTAGATCGGAACCCCTACGAGCAGTACTTC.

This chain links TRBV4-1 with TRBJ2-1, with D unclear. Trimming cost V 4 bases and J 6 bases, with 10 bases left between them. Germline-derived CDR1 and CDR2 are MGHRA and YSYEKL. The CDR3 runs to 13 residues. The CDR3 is CASSLPRPNEQFF. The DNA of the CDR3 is TGCGCCAGCAGCCTCCCACGACCCAATGAGCAGTTCTTC.

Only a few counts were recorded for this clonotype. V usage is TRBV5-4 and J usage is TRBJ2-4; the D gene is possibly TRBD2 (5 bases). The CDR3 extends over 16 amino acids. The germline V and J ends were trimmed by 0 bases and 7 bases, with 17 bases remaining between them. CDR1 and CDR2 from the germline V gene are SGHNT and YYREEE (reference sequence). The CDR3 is CASSLAVFGEWNIQYF. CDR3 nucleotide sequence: TGTGCCAGCAGCTTGGCCGTCTTCGGGGAATGGAACATTCAGTACTTC.

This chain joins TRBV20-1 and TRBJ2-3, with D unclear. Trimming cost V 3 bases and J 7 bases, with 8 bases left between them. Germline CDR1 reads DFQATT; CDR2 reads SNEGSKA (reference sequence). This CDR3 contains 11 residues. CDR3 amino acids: CSARAYNTQYF. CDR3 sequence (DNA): TGCAGTGCTAGGGCGTATAATACGCAGTATTTT.

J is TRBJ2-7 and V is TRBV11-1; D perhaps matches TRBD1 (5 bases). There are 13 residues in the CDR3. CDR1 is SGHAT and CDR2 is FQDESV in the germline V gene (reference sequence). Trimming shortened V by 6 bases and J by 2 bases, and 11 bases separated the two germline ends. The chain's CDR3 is CASRGPTTYEQYF. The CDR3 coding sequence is TGTGCCAGCAGGGGGCCGACAACCTACGAGCAGTACTTC.

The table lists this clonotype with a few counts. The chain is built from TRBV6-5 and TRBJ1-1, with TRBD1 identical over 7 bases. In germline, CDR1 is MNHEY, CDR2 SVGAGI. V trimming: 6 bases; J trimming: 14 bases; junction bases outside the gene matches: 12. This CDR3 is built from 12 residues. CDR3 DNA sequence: TGTGCCAGCAGCCAGGACAGGCTCCCCGTCTTCTTT. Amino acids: CASSQDRLPVFF.

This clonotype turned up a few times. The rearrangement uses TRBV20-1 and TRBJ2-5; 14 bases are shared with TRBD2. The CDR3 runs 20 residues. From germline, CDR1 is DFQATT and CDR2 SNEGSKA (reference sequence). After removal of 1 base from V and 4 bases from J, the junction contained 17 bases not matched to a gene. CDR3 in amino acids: CSARGLGLAGGANLGETQYF. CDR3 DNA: TGCAGTGCTAGAGGTCTCGGACTAGCGGGAGGAGCGAATCTCGGAGAGACCCAGTACTTC.

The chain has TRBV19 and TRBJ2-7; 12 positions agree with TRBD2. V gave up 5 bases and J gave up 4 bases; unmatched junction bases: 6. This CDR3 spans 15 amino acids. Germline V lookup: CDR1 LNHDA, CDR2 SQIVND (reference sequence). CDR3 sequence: CASSPGLAGRYEQYF. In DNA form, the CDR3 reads TGTGCCAGTAGTCCCGGACTAGCGGGAAGATACGAGCAGTACTTC.

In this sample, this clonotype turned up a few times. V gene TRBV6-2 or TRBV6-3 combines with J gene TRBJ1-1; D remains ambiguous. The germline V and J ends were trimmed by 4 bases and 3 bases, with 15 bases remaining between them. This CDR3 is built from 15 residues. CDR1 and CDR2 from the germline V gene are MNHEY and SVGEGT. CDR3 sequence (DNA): TGTGCCAGCAGTTCCGCCCGGAGATACTACACTGAAGCTTTCTTT. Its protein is CASSSARRYYTEAFF.

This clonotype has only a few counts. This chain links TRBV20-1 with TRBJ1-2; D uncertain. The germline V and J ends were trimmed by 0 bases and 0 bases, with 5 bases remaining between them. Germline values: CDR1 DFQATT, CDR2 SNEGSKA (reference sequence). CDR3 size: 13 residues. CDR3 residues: CSARDAANYGYTF. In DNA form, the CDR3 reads TGCAGTGCTAGAGATGCGGCTAACTATGGCTACACCTTC.

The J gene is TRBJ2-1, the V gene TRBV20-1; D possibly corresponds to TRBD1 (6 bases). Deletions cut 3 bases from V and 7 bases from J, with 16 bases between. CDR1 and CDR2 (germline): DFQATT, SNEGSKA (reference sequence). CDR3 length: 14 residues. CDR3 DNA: TGCAGTGCTAGTGCCCGGACAGTTGGTAATGAGCAGTTCTTC. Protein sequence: CSASARTVGNEQFF.

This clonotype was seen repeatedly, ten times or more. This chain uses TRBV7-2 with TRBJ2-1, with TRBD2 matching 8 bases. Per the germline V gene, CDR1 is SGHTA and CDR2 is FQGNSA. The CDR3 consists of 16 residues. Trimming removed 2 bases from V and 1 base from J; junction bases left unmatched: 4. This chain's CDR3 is CASSLLGGGSYNEQFF. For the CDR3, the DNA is TGTGCCAGCAGCTTATTGGGCGGGGGGTCCTACAATGAGCAGTTCTTC.

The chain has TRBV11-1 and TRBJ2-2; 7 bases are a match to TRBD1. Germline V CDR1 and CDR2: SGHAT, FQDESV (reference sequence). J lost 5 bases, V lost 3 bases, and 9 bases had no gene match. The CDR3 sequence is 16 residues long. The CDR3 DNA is TGTGCCAGCAGCTTGCTTGAGGGGGCGAGAACCGGGGAGCTGTTTTTT. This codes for CASSLLEGARTGELFF. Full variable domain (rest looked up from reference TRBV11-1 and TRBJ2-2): EAEVAQSPRYKITEKSQAVAFWCDPISGHATLYWYRQILGQGPELLVQFQDESVVDDSQLPKDRFSAERLKGVDSTLKIQPAELGDSAMYLCASSLLEGARTGELFFGEGSRLTVL.

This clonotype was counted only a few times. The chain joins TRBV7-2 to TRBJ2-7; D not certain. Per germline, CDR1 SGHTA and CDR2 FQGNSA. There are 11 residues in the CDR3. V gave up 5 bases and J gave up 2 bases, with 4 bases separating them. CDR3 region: CASSNTYEQYF. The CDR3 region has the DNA TGTGCCAGCAGCAATACCTACGAGCAGTACTTC. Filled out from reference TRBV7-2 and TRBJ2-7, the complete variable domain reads GAGVSQSPSNKVTEKGKDVELRCDPISGHTALYWYRQSLGQGLEFLIYFQGNSAPDKSGLPSDRFSAERTGGSVSTLTIQRTQQEDSAVYLCASSNTYEQYFGPGTRLTVT.

DNA of the CDR3: TGTGCCAGCAGCGAGGGCTTTCCGGACGAGCAGTACTTC. This encodes CASSEGFPDEQYF. The rearrangement links TRBV9 to TRBJ2-7; no reliable D call. The CDR3 length is 13 residues. CDR1 is SGDLS, CDR2 YYNGEE, per germline. V shed 3 bases and J shed 5 bases, with 12 bases lying between them.

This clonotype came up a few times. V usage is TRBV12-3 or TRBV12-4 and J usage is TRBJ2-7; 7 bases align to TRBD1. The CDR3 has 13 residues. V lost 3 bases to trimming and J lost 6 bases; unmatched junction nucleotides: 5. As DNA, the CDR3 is TGTGCCAGCAGTTTGAGCCGACAGGGCGAGCAGTACTTC. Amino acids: CASSLSRQGEQYF.

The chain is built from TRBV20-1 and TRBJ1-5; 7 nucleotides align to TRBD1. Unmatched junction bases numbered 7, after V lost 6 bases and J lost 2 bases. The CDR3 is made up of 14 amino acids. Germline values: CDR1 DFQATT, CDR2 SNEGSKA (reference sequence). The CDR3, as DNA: TGCAGTGCCTCGACAGGGATTGGCAATCAGCCCCAGCATTTT. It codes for CSASTGIGNQPQHF.

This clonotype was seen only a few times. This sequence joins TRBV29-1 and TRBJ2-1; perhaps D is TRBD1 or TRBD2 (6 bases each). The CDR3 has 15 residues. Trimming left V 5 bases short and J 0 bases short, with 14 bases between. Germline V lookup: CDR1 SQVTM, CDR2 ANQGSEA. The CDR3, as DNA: TGCAGCGTTTATGAAGGGGGGAGCTCCTACAATGAGCAGTTCTTC. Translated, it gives CSVYEGGSSYNEQFF.

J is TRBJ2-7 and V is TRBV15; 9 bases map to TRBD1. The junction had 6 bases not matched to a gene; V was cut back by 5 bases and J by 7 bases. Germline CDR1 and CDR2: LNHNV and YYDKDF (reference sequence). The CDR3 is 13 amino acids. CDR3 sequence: CATSPVQGAEQYF. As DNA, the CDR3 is TGTGCCACCAGCCCAGTACAGGGGGCGGAGCAGTACTTC.

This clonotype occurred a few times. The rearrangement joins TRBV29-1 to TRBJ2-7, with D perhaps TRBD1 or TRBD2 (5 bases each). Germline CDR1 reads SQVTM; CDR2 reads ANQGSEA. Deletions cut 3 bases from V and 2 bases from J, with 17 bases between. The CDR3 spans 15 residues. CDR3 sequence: CSVDGGPQGAYEQYF. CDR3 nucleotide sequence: TGCAGCGTTGACGGCGGGCCCCAAGGGGCCTACGAGCAGTACTTC.

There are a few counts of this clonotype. The CDR3 here is CSARAQGVHDEQYF. DNA of the CDR3: TGCAGTGCTAGAGCTCAAGGGGTCCACGACGAGCAGTACTTC. The chain uses TRBV20-1 and TRBJ2-7, with a possible D match to TRBD1 (5 bases). The CDR3 consists of 14 residues. V lost 1 base and J 5 bases, leaving 15 bases between the germline ends. Germline lookup yields CDR1 DFQATT and CDR2 SNEGSKA (reference sequence).

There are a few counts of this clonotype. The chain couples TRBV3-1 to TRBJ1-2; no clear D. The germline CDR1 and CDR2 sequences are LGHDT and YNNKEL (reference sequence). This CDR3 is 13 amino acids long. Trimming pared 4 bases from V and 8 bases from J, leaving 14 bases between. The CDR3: CASSPQGGGGYTF. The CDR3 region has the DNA TGTGCCAGCAGCCCTCAAGGAGGTGGGGGCTACACCTTC.

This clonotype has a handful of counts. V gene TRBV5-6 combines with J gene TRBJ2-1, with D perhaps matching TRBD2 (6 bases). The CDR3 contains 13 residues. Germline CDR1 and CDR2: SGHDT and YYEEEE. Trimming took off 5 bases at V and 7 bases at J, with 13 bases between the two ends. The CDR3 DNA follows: TGTGCCAGCAGTGTAGATGGGGGGAATGAGCAGTTCTTC. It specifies CASSVDGGNEQFF. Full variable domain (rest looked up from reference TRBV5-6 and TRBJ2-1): DAGVTQSPTHLIKTRGQQVTLRCSPKSGHDTVSWYQQALGQGPQFIFQYYEEEERQRGNFPDRFSGHQFPNYSSELNVNALLLGDSALYLCASSVDGGNEQFFGPGTRLTVL.

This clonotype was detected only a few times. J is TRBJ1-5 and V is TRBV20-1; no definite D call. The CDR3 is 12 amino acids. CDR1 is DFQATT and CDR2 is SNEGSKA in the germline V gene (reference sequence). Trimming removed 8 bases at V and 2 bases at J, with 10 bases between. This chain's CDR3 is CSTYRRNQPQHF. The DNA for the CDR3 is TGCAGTACATACCGTCGCAATCAGCCCCAGCATTTT.

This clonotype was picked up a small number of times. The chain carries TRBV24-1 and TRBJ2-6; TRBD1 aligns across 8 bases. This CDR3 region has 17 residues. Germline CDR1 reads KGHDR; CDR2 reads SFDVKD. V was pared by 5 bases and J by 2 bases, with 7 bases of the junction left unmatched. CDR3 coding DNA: TGTGCCACCAGTGGTGGGACAGGTTGGGCTGGGGCCAACGTCCTGACTTTC. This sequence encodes CATSGGTGWAGANVLTF.

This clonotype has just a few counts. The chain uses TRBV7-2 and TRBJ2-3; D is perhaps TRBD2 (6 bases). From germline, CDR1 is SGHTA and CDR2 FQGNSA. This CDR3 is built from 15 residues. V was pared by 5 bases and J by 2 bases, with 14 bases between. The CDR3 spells CASSLSRGFTDTQYF. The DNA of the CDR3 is TGTGCCAGCAGCCTATCCCGGGGGTTCACAGATACGCAGTATTTT. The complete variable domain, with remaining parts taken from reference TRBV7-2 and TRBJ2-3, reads GAGVSQSPSNKVTEKGKDVELRCDPISGHTALYWYRQSLGQGLEFLIYFQGNSAPDKSGLPSDRFSAERTGGSVSTLTIQRTQQEDSAVYLCASSLSRGFTDTQYFGPGTRLTVL.

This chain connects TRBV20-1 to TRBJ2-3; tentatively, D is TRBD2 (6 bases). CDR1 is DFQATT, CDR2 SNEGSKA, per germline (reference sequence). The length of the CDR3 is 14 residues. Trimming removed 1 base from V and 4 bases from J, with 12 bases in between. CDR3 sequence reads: CSARAGGAADTQYF. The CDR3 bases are TGCAGTGCTAGAGCTGGCGGGGCGGCAGATACGCAGTATTTT.

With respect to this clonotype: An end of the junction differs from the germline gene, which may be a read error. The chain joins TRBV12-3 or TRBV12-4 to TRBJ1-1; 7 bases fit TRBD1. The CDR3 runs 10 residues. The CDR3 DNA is TGTGCCAGCAGTCTTAGACAGGGTTACTTT. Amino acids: CASSLRQGYF.

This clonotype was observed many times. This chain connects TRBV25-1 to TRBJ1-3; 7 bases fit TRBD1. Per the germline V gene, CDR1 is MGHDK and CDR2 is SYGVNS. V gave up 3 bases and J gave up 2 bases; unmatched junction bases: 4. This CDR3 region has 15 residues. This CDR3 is CASSDPTGTGNTIYF. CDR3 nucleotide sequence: TGTGCCAGCAGTGACCCGACAGGGACTGGAAACACCATATATTTT. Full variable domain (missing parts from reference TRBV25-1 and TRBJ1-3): EADIYQTPRYLVIGTGKKITLECSQTMGHDKMYWYQQDPGMELHLIHYSYGVNSTEKGDLSSESTVSRIRTEHFPLTLESARPSHTSQYLCASSDPTGTGNTIYFGEGSWLTVV.